What follows is one T cell receptor (beta chain) and its context. Its antigen is currently unknown. Measured with immunoSEQ multiplex PCR; TCRdb has only the in-frame clones, and not every one. The table records over 150,000 clones, around 89% of them present only once. Second-dose intervals of approximately 4 or approximately 12 weeks were pooled. V was pared by 4 bases and J by 5 bases, with 12 bases of the junction left unmatched. Germline V gene data show CDR1 as SGHRS and CDR2 as YFSETQ. The CDR3 has 15 amino acids. The record originates from a study of T cell responses to AZD1222 COVID-19 vaccine. Study-wide points: Only a handful of AZD1222 recipients, several in all, had baseline seropositivity. An increase in Spike-specific TCR breadth and depth was observed after two AZD1222 doses. Nearly half of unique spike-specific TCRs reportedly avoided B.1.351 and B.1.1.7 mutated regions.

The V gene is TRBV5-1, the J gene TRBJ2-7; 7 bases align to TRBD1. The sample in question was peripheral blood, obtained 28 days after the second AZD1222 dose. The sequence derives from an adult who received the AZD1222 COVID-19 vaccine. In nucleotides, the CDR3 is TGCGCCAGCAGCCCCGGACAGGCGAGGCTTGACGAGCAGTACTTC. Its protein product is CASSPGQARLDEQYF.